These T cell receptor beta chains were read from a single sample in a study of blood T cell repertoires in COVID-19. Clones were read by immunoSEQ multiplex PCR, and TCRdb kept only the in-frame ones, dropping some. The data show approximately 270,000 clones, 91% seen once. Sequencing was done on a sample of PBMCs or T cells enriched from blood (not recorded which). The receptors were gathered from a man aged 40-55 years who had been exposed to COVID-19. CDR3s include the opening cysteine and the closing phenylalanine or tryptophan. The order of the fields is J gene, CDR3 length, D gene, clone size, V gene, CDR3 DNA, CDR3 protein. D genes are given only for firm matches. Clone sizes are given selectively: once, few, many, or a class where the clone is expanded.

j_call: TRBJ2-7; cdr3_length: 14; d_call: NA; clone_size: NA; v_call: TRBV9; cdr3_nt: TGTGCCAGCAGCGTAGATCCAGGATCCTACGAGCAGTACTTC; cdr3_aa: CASSVDPGSYEQYF
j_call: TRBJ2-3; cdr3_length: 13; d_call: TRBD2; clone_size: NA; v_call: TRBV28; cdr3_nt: TGTGCCAGCAGTCTAGCGGGGGGTGGTACGCAGTATTTT; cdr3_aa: CASSLAGGGTQYF
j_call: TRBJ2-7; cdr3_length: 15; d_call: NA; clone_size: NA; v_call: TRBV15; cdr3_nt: TGTGCCACCAGCAGAGAGGCAGATTTCGCGGGTGAGCAGTACTTC; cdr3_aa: CATSREADFAGEQYF
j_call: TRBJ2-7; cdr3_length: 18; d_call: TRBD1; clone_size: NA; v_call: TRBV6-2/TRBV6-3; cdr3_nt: TGTGCCAGCAGCCCTACGGGGACAGGGGGCATATTCTCCTACGAGCAGTACTTC; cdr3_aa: CASSPTGTGGIFSYEQYF
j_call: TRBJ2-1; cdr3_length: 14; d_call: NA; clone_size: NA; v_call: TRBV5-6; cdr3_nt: TGTGCCAGCAGCTTCTACGGGAGAGGAAATGAGCAGTTCTTC; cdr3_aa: CASSFYGRGNEQFF
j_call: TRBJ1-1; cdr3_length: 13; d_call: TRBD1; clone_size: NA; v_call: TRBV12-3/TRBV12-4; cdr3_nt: TGTGCCAGCAGCACAGGACAGGGGGCTGAAGCTTTCTTT; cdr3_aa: CASSTGQGAEAFF
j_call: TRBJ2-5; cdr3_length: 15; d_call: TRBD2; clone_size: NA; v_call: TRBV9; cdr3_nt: TGTGCCAGCAGCCCTAGTGTGGGAGGGGAAGAGACCCAGTACTTC; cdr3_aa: CASSPSVGGEETQYF
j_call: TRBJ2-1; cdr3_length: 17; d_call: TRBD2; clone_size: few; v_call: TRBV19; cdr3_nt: TGTGCCAGTAGTATTGGAATAGCGGGCCTACCCCTCAATGAGCAGTTCTTC; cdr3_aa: CASSIGIAGLPLNEQFF
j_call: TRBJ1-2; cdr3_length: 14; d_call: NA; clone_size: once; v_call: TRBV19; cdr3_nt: TGTGCCAGTAGAGTTGGGCAGGGGTTCTATGGCTACACCTTC; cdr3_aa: CASRVGQGFYGYTF
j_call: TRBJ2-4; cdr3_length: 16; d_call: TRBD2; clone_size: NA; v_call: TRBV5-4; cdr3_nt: TGTGCCAGCAGTGGGACTAGCGGGTTGGACAAAAACATTCAGTACTTC; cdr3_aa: CASSGTSGLDKNIQYF
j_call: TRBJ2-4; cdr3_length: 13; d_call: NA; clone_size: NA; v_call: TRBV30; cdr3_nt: TGTGCCTGGAGTACCGACAGCAAAAACATTCAGTACTTC; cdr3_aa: CAWSTDSKNIQYF
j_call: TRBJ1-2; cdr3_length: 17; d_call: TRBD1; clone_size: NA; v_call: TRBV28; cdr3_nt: TGTGCCAGCAGCGGAACGGGAGTACAGGGGTTATTTTATGGCTACACCTTC; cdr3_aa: CASSGTGVQGLFYGYTF
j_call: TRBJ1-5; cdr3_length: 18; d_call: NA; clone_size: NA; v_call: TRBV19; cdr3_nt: TGTGCCAGGACCCTTTATTCCCGTGGGGGACTTCCGTGGCAGCCCCAGCATTTT; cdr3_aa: CARTLYSRGGLPWQPQHF
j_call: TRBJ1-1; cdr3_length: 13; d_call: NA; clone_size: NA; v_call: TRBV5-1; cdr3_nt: TGCGCCAGCAGCTCAGGACAGAACACTGAAGCTTTCTTT; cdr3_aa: CASSSGQNTEAFF
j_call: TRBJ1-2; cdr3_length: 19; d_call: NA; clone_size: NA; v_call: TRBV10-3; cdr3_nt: TGTGCCATCAGTGAGTCGATCAAGTCCGAGGACAGTCCTGACTATGGCTACACCTTC; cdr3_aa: CAISESIKSEDSPDYGYTF
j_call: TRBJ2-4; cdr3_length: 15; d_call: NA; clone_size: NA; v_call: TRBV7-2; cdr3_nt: TGTGCCAGCAGCCCCGGGACTGGCAGTAAAAACATTCAGTACTTC; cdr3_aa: CASSPGTGSKNIQYF
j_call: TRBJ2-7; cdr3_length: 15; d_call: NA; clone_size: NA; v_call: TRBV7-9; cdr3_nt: TGTGCCAGCAGCTTAGAGCCGGGGTTCCCCTACGAGCAGTACTTC; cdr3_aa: CASSLEPGFPYEQYF
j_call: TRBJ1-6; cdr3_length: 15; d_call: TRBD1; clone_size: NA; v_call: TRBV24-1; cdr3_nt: TGTGCCACCAGTGATTTCTGCAGGGGGCTGTCACCCCTCCACTTT; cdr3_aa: CATSDFCRGLSPLHF
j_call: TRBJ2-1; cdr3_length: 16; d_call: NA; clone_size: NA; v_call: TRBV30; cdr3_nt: TGTGCCTGGAAGCTATGGATCGGAGAGGTGTGCAATGAGCAGTTCTTC; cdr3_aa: CAWKLWIGEVCNEQFF
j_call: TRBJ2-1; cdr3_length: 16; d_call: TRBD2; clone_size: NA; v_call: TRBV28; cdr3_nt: TGTGCCAGCAGTTCGCGGACTAGCGGGAGACGGTATGAGCAGTTCTTC; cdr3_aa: CASSSRTSGRRYEQFF
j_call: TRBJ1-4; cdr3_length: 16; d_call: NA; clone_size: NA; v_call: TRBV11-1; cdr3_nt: TGTGCCAGCTCCCGGGGAATTCTGGCTACTAATGAAAAACTGTTTTTT; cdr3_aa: CASSRGILATNEKLFF
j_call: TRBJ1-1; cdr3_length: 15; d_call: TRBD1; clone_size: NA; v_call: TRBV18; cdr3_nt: TGTGCCAGCTCACGAGCCGGGACAGGGTTCGCTGAAGCTTTCTTT; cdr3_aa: CASSRAGTGFAEAFF
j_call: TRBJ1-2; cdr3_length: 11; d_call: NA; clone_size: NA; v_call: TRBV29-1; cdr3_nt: TGCAGCGTTTCAGGCAACTATGGCTACACCTTC; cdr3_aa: CSVSGNYGYTF
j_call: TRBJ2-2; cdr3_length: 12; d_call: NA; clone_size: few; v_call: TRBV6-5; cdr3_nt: TGTGCCAGCAGTCTAGTCACCGGGGAGCTGTTTTTT; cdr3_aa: CASSLVTGELFF
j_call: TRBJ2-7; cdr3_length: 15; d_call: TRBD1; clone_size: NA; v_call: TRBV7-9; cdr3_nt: TGTGCCGCGACTGGAAAGGACAGGGACCCCTACGAGCAGTACTTC; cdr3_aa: CAATGKDRDPYEQYF
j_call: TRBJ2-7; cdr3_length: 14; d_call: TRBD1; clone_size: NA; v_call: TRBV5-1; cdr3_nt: TGCGCCAGCAGCGTGGGACAGGCGAACTACGAGCAGTACTTC; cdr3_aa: CASSVGQANYEQYF
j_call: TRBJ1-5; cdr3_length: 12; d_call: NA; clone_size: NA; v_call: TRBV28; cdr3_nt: TGTGCCAGCAGTTTAGGCGGGGGGCCCCAGCATTTT; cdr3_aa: CASSLGGGPQHF
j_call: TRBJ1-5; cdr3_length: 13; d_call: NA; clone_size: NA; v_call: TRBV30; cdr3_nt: TGTGCCTGGAGTGACAGGAGCAATCAGCCCCAGCATTTT; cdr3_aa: CAWSDRSNQPQHF
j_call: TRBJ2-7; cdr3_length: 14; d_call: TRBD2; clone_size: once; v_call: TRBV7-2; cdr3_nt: TGTGCCAGCAGCTTAAGCGGGAGGAACTACGAGCAGTACTTC; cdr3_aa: CASSLSGRNYEQYF
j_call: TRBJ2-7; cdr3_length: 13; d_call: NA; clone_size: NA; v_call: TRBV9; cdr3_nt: TGTGCCAGCAGCCCCCGCCCTCTAGGCGAGCAGTACTTC; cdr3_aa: CASSPRPLGEQYF
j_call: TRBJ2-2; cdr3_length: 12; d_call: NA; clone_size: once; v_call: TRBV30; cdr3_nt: TGTGCCTGGAGTGTACTAGGCGGGGAGCTGTTTTTT; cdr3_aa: CAWSVLGGELFF
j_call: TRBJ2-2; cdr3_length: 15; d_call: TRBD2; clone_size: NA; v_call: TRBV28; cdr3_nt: TGTGCCAGCAGTTTAGGCGGGAGGGCCGCCGGGGAGCTGTTTTTT; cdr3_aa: CASSLGGRAAGELFF
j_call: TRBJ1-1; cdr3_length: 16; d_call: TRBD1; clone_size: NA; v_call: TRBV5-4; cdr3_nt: TGTGCCAGCAGCCTAGGGACAGGGGACACGAACACTGAAGCTTTCTTT; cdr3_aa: CASSLGTGDTNTEAFF
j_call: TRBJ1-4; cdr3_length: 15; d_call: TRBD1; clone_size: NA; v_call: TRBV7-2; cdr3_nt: TGTGCCAGCAGCGACCGGACAGGGCCGAATGAAAAACTGTTTTTT; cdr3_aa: CASSDRTGPNEKLFF
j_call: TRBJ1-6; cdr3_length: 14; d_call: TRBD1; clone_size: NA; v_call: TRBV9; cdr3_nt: TGTGCCAGCAGCGAAACAGGGGATAATTCACCCCTCCACTTT; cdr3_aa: CASSETGDNSPLHF
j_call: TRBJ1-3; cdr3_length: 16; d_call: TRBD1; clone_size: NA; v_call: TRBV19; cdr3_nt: TGTGCCAGTAGTGTTTCCGGGACAGGGTTTGGAAACACCATATATTTT; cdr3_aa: CASSVSGTGFGNTIYF
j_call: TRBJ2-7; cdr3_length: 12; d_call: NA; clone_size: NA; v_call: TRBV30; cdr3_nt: TGTGCCTGGAGCACATCAAACTACGAGCAGTACTTC; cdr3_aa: CAWSTSNYEQYF
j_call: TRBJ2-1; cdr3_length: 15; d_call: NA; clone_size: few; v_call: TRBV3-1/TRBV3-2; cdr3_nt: TGTGCCAGCAGCCAAGATTTAGCCGGATCGCGGGAGCAGTTCTTC; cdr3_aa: CASSQDLAGSREQFF
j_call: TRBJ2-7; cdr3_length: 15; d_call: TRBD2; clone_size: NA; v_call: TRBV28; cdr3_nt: TGTGCCAGCAGACAGGGACTAGCGTTGTCCTACGAGCAGTACTTC; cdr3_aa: CASRQGLALSYEQYF
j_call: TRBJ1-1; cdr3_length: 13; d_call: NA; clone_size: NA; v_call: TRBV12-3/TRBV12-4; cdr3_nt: TGTGCCAGCAGCCTGACAGCGAACACTGAAGCTTTCTTT; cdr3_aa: CASSLTANTEAFF
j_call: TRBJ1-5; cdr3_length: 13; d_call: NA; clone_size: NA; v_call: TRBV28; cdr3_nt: TGTGCCAGCAGGCAGGGTACCAATCAGCCCCAGCATTTT; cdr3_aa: CASRQGTNQPQHF
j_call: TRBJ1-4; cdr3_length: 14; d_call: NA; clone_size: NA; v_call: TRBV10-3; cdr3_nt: TGTGCCATCAGCCTAACAGGGTCGGGTGAAAAACTGTTTTTT; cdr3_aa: CAISLTGSGEKLFF
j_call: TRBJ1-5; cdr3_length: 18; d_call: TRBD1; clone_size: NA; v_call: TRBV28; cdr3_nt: TGTGCCAGCAGTTCCTTCACTTACAGGGGGCGCGTGAATCAGCCCCAGCATTTT; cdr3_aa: CASSSFTYRGRVNQPQHF
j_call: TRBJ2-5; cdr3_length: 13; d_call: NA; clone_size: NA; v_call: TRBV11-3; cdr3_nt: TGTGCCAGCAGCTCACAGTACCAAGAGACCCAGTACTTC; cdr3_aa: CASSSQYQETQYF
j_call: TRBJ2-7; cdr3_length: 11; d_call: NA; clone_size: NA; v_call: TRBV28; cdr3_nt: TGTGCCAGCAGTGAGGTCTACGAGCAGTACTTC; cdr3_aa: CASSEVYEQYF
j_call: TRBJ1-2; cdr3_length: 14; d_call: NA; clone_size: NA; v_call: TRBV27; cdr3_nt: TGTGCCAGCAGTTTATCCCGGACACCTAATGGCTACACCTTC; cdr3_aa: CASSLSRTPNGYTF
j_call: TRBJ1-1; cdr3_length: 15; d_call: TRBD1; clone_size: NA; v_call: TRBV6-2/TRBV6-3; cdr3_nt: TGTGCCAGCAGTTACTCGCGACAGGGGAACACTGAAGCTTTCTTT; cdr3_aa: CASSYSRQGNTEAFF
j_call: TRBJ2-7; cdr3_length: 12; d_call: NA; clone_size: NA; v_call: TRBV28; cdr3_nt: TGTGCCAGCAGCACAGCCCTTAATGAGCAGTACTTC; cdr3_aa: CASSTALNEQYF
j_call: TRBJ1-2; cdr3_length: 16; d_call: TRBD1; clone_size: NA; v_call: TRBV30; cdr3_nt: TGTGCCTGGAGGTCGGCAGGGGGCAGCCGTGACTATGGCTACACCTTC; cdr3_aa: CAWRSAGGSRDYGYTF
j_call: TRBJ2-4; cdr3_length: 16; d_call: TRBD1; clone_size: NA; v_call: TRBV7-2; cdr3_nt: TGTGCCAGCAGCTTTCCAGGGGACAGAATATCAAACATTCAGTACTTC; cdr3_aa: CASSFPGDRISNIQYF